Listed below are T cell receptor beta chains from one sample, sequenced in a study of blood T cell repertoires in COVID-19. Generated by immunoSEQ multiplex PCR, the TCRdb table keeps only in-frame clones and is missing some. The sample lists 130,000 to 150,000 clones, around 91% seen once, with about an eighth in the top ten. The sample was peripheral blood. Every receptor here comes from a man younger than 35 with COVID-19, enrolled during active disease. The CDR3 runs from the conserved cysteine through the conserved F or W. The order of the fields is J gene, clone size, CDR3 length, D gene, V gene, CDR3 DNA, CDR3 protein. D genes are given only for firm matches. Where a row states a size, it is once, few, many or the class of an expanded clone; other rows omit it.

TRBJ2-3 - 15 TRBD2 TRBV7-3 TGTGCCAGCAGTTCGGGACTAGCATTCGCAGATACGCAGTATTTT CASSSGLAFADTQYF
TRBJ2-3 - 15 - TRBV7-8 TGTGCCAGCAGCCCCCAAGACTATAGCACAGATACGCAGTATTTT CASSPQDYSTDTQYF
TRBJ2-7 - 14 TRBD1 TRBV19 TGTGCCAGTAGTGTAAACAGGGGTGGCTACGAGCAGTACTTC CASSVNRGGYEQYF
TRBJ2-1 - 17 - TRBV9 TGTGCCAGCAGCGTAGCTGGTGCGGCGAGCTCCTACAATGAGCAGTTCTTC CASSVAGAASSYNEQFF
TRBJ1-2 - 15 TRBD1 TRBV6-6 TGTGCCAGCAGTTACTCGAAGACAGGGCCATATGGCTACACCTTC CASSYSKTGPYGYTF
TRBJ2-7 - 14 TRBD1 TRBV18 TGTGCCAGCTCACTCCAGACAGGGGAATACGAGCAGTACTTC CASSLQTGEYEQYF
TRBJ2-7 - 17 TRBD1 TRBV28 TGTGCCAGCAGTTTAAGGACAGGCGCCAAGAGCTCCTACGAGCAGTACTTC CASSLRTGAKSSYEQYF
TRBJ2-7 - 14 TRBD2 TRBV2 TGTGCCAGCAGTGTGGGACTAGCGGCCTACGAGCAGTACTTC CASSVGLAAYEQYF
TRBJ2-3 - 17 - TRBV28 TGTGCCAGCAGCCCCCTAGGCGGCTCTGAAGGTACAGATACGCAGTATTTT CASSPLGGSEGTDTQYF
TRBJ2-5 once 13 - TRBV12-3/TRBV12-4 TGTGCCAGCAGTTTGAGCGGGTTGGAGACCCAGTACTTC CASSLSGLETQYF
TRBJ2-1 - 14 TRBD2 TRBV19 TGTGCCAGCCGAGGACTAGCGGACTACAATGAGCAGTTCTTC CASRGLADYNEQFF
TRBJ2-2 - 14 - TRBV4-3 TGCGCCAGCAGCCAAGTCCGGAGCACCGGGGAGCTGTTTTTT CASSQVRSTGELFF
TRBJ2-1 - 15 - TRBV7-9 TGTGCCAGCAGCTTAGCGGGCAACTCCTACAATGAGCAGTTCTTC CASSLAGNSYNEQFF
TRBJ2-7 - 16 TRBD2 TRBV7-2 TGTGCCAGCAGCGCTAGCGGGGGCAGACCTGGCTACGAGCAGTACTTC CASSASGGRPGYEQYF
TRBJ2-1 - 15 TRBD2 TRBV27 TGTGCCAGCAGTTTCAGTAGCGGGAGTGGAAATGAGCAGTTCTTC CASSFSSGSGNEQFF
TRBJ1-4 - 13 - TRBV10-1 TGCGCCAGCAGTGAGTCGAGCGCTCAAGGACTGCTTTTT CASSESSAQGLLF
TRBJ2-1 - 14 - TRBV18 TGTGCCAGCTCACCCCGGGACTTGTACAATGAGCAGTTCTTC CASSPRDLYNEQFF
TRBJ1-1 - 16 TRBD1 TRBV14 TGTGCCAGCAGCCAAGACAGGGGGCGTTTAGACACTGAAGCTTTCTTT CASSQDRGRLDTEAFF
TRBJ1-2 - 14 TRBD1 TRBV9 TGTGCCAGCAGCCCTGGGGACAGTTCCTATGGCTACACCTTC CASSPGDSSYGYTF
TRBJ2-1 - 15 TRBD1 TRBV28 TGTGCCAGCAGTGCGGGACAGGGCTTATACAATGAGCAGTTCTTC CASSAGQGLYNEQFF
TRBJ2-7 - 13 - TRBV19 TGTGCCAGTAGTGTACTACAGGGATACGAGCAGTACTTC CASSVLQGYEQYF
TRBJ2-7 - 14 TRBD1 TRBV5-1 TGCGCCAGCCAGGGACAGGGGGGCGTCTACGAGCAGTACTTC CASQGQGGVYEQYF
TRBJ2-3 - 15 TRBD1 TRBV7-9 TGTGCCAGCAGTTTTACGGGACAGATCACAGATACGCAGTATTTT CASSFTGQITDTQYF
TRBJ2-3 - 18 - TRBV21-1 TGTGCCAGCAGCAAAGACGATAGGCCAGGAACTAGCGGAGATACGCAGTATTTT CASSKDDRPGTSGDTQYF
TRBJ1-5 - 12 - TRBV29-1 TGCAGCGTCCGGGACATAAATCAGCCCCAGCATTTT CSVRDINQPQHF
TRBJ2-5 - 14 TRBD1 TRBV30 TGTGCCTGCCTAAACGGGACAGGGCTTGAGACCCAGTACTTC CACLNGTGLETQYF
TRBJ2-2 - 13 - TRBV2 TGTGCCAGCACCCGGGTCAACACCGGGGAGCTGTTTTTT CASTRVNTGELFF
TRBJ2-7 - 11 - TRBV4-2 TGTGCCAGCAGCCAAGGTAACGAGCAGTACTTC CASSQGNEQYF
TRBJ2-3 - 15 - TRBV7-8 TGTGCCAGCAGCGGATGGAGGAATCCCACAGATACGCAGTATTTT CASSGWRNPTDTQYF
TRBJ1-2 - 14 TRBD1 TRBV5-6 TGTGCCAGCAGCTTGGAAGGGACAGGGGTTGGCTACACCTTC CASSLEGTGVGYTF
TRBJ2-5 few 20 TRBD2 TRBV4-1 TGCGCCAGCAGCCAAGTCCCGGGACTAGCGGGAGGGCCGGGGGGAGAGACCCAGTACTTC CASSQVPGLAGGPGGETQYF
TRBJ1-2 - 13 TRBD1 TRBV2 TGTGCCAGCAGCCGGACAGGGGAATCTGGCTACACCTTC CASSRTGESGYTF
TRBJ2-5 - 18 TRBD2 TRBV10-1 TGCGCCAGCAGTGAGGGGACTAGCGGGAGTGGAGCATCAGAGACCCAGTACTTC CASSEGTSGSGASETQYF
TRBJ2-7 - 14 - TRBV7-2 TGTGCCAGCAGCGCAAGAGGCCACCCCTACGAGCAGTACTTC CASSARGHPYEQYF
TRBJ2-7 - 13 - TRBV27 TGTGCCAGCAGTTTAGCCAGGGCCTACGAGCAGTACTTC CASSLARAYEQYF
TRBJ2-7 - 12 - TRBV20-1 TGCAGTGCTAGTTGGCTTTCCTACGAGCAGTACTTC CSASWLSYEQYF
TRBJ2-1 - 15 TRBD2 TRBV4-3 TGCGCCAGCAGCCCGATGGGACTAGCGGGAGGACCGCAGTTCTTC CASSPMGLAGGPQFF
TRBJ2-7 - 15 TRBD1 TRBV5-5 TGTGCCAGCAGCCCCTGGACAGGGGCTGGTGAGGAGCAGTACTTC CASSPWTGAGEEQYF
TRBJ2-7 - 14 - TRBV21-1 TGTGCCAGCAGCAAAGACACAGGGGCCTACGAGCAGTACTTC CASSKDTGAYEQYF
TRBJ1-5 - 14 - TRBV21-1 TGTGCCAGCATCCTACAGGGTAGCAATCAGCCCCAGCATTTT CASILQGSNQPQHF
TRBJ2-7 - 15 TRBD1 TRBV11-2 TGTGCCAGCAGCTCCGGACAGGGGCCTACCTACGAGCAGTACTTC CASSSGQGPTYEQYF
TRBJ2-3 - 18 TRBD2 TRBV6-2/TRBV6-3 TGTGCCAGCAGTTCTCTCCCCCTAGCGGGAGGGGACACAGATACGCAGTATTTT CASSSLPLAGGDTDTQYF
TRBJ2-2 - 15 TRBD2 TRBV5-4 TGTGCCAGCAGCTTTAGCGGGGTAAACACCGGGGAGCTGTTTTTT CASSFSGVNTGELFF
TRBJ2-7 - 16 TRBD1 TRBV5-1 TGCGCCAGCAGCTGGCTATGGGGACAGGGTTCCTACGAGCAGTACTTC CASSWLWGQGSYEQYF
TRBJ1-1 - 13 - TRBV24-1 TGTGCCACCAGTGATTTCCCGTACACTGAAGCTTTCTTT CATSDFPYTEAFF
TRBJ2-3 - 15 TRBD2 TRBV7-8 TGTGCCAGCAGCTATCCTAGCGGGATGGCAGATACGCAGTATTTT CASSYPSGMADTQYF
TRBJ2-6 - 16 TRBD1 TRBV7-2 TGTGCCAGCAGACCTACAGGGGGCTCTGGGGCCAACGTCCTGACTTTC CASRPTGGSGANVLTF
TRBJ2-5 once 16 - TRBV5-4 TGTGCCAGCAGCGCGGACTCCCCTAATGGGCAAGAGACCCAGTACTTC CASSADSPNGQETQYF
TRBJ2-7 - 13 - TRBV11-2 TGTGCCAGCAGCTACTCTATGTCCTACGAGCAGTACTTC CASSYSMSYEQYF
TRBJ1-1 - 16 - TRBV5-1 TGCGCCAGCAGCCCGGGCGGTAGGGGCGGCGAGACTGAAGCTTTCTTT CASSPGGRGGETEAFF
TRBJ1-2 - 13 - TRBV5-4 TGTGCCAGCAGCCCAATAACAGGGCTAGGCTACACCTTC CASSPITGLGYTF
TRBJ2-7 - 15 - TRBV28 TGTGCCAGCAATCGACAGGAGATATTTCCCTACGAGCAGTACTTC CASNRQEIFPYEQYF
TRBJ2-3 once 13 - TRBV30 TGTGCCTGGAGTGGGGCTATCACAGATACGCAGTATTTT CAWSGAITDTQYF
TRBJ2-5 - 16 TRBD1 TRBV9 TGTGCCAGCAGCGGCGGGACAGGGGGGAGGGGAGAGACCCAGTACTTC CASSGGTGGRGETQYF
TRBJ2-7 - 16 TRBD2 TRBV7-8 TGTGCCAGCAGCTCACGGCAGCGGGGAAGCTCCTACGAGCAGTACTTC CASSSRQRGSSYEQYF
TRBJ1-5 - 15 - TRBV6-6 TGTGCCAGCAGTTACAGCGGGGGGCACAATCAGCCCCAGCATTTT CASSYSGGHNQPQHF
TRBJ1-2 - 16 - TRBV24-1 TGTGCCACCGGGGAGGACCTGGGGACTACTAACTATGGCTACACCTTC CATGEDLGTTNYGYTF
TRBJ2-5 - 13 - TRBV9 TGTGCCAGCAGCTATGCCCTACAAGAGACCCAGTACTTC CASSYALQETQYF